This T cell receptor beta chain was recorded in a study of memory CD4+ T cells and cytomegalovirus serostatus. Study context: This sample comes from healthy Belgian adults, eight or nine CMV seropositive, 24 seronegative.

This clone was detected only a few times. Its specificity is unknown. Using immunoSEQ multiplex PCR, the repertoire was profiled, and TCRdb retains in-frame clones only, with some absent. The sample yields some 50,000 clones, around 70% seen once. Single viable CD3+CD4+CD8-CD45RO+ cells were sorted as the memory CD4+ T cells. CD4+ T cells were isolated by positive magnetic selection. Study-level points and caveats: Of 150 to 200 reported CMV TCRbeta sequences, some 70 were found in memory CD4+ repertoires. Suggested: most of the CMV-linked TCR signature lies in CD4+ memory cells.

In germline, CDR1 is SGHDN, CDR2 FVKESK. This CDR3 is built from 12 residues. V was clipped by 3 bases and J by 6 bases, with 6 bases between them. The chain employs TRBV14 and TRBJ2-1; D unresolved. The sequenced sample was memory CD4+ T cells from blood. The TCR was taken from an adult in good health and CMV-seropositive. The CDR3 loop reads CASSHEINEQFF. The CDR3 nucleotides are TGTGCCAGCAGCCACGAGATCAATGAGCAGTTCTTC.